A selection of T cell receptor beta chains follows, all from one sample in a study of T cells after yellow fever vaccination. TCRdb ran MiXCR on the 5' RACE reads and lists one entry per CDR3 protein. The sample shows 350,000 to 450,000 distinct CDR3 sequences, 6.2% of them seen only once. The sample consisted of PBMCs, taken 5 days after the yellow fever booster vaccination. The receptors derive from a man aged 25-45 years who received the YFV17D yellow fever vaccine. Each CDR3 is given with its conserved first and last residue. The D gene is left open where the match is weak.

v_gene	d_gene	CDR3aa
TRBV5-6	TRBD1	CASRSRDRVTGELFF
TRBV28	.	CASSFPKTNVLTF
TRBV18	TRBD1	CASSTPGGETQYF
TRBV5-1	.	CASTPTGQETQYF
TRBV7-2	.	CASSLEVGRVDTQYF
TRBV20-1	TRBD2	CSARVASGSISSYNEQFF
TRBV18	TRBD2	CASSLTSGSDYEQFF
TRBV27	.	CASSLINDQETQYF
TRBV21-1	.	CASSKAAGVRTYNEQFF
TRBV20-1	TRBD2	CSARDSGPSGRGDTQYF
TRBV7-8	.	CASSFSPSDTQYF
TRBV29-1	TRBD2	CSVKLAEEAYF
TRBV6-2/TRBV6-3	.	CASSYLLAGQPGELFF
TRBV15	.	CATSRVIGSSEQPQHF
TRBV7-2	TRBD2	CASSYPPGGLKETQYF
TRBV5-1	TRBD1	CASSFMDRGETQYF
TRBV1	.	CICGQGAGNEQFF
TRBV9	TRBD1	CASSVGGDRGETQYF
TRBV29-1	.	CSVEGVGGGEQYF
TRBV7-2	TRBD2	CASSSAGGNYNEQFF
TRBV25-1	.	CASSAPLGGHEQYF
TRBV12-3/TRBV12-4	TRBD1	CASSFGTGTDDQETQYF